Following are 32 T cell receptor beta chains from one sample sequenced in a study of cytomegalovirus exposure and HLA in healthy donors. PCR primers comprised 60 Vbeta and 13 Jbeta primers. Assay: immunoSEQ multiplex PCR; the TCRdb copy retains only in-frame clones and omits some. The sample records under 300,000 clones, 70% to 90% being singletons. Material for sequencing was PBMCs. The receptors were gathered from a woman between 55 and 75 years old in good health and CMV-seropositive.

The J gene is TRBJ1-5, the V gene TRBV19, with TRBD1 identical over 9 bases. The germline gives CDR1 LNHDA, CDR2 SQIVND (reference sequence). This CDR3 has 18 residues. The trim removed 3 bases at V and 4 bases at J, leaving 13 bases unmatched. CDR3 DNA: TGTGCCAGTAGTATGATATTAAGGGACAGGGACTTAAATCAGCCCCAGCATTTT. It codes for CASSMILRDRDLNQPQHF.

This chain connects TRBV10-3 to TRBJ2-7; 10 bases map to TRBD1. This CDR3 contains 16 residues. Germline-derived CDR1 and CDR2 are ENHRY and SYGVKD. The ends lost 2 bases at V and 5 bases at J; junction bases unmatched: 9. CDR3 sequence (DNA): TGTGCCATCAGTGAGCCCCGGACAGGGGGTGTCGACGAGCAGTACTTC. It yields the protein CAISEPRTGGVDEQYF.

The rearrangement uses TRBV2 and TRBJ2-7; D possibly corresponds to TRBD2 (6 bases). Trimming removed 1 base from V and 9 bases from J, with 10 bases in between. Looked up from germline, CDR1 is SNHLY and CDR2 is FYNNEI. This CDR3 has 12 amino acids. The CDR3 loop reads CASSEDTGVQYF. CDR3 nucleotide sequence: TGTGCCAGCAGTGAAGATACGGGGGTGCAGTACTTC.

This chain joins TRBV4-1 and TRBJ2-3; possibly TRBD2 for D (5 bases). Looked up from germline, CDR1 is MGHRA and CDR2 is YSYEKL. Trimming took off 1 base at V and 0 bases at J, with 11 bases between the two ends. CDR3 length: 16 amino acids. CDR3 nucleotide sequence: TGCGCCAGCAGCCAAGGGGATGGAGGTAGCACAGATACGCAGTATTTT. The encoded protein is CASSQGDGGSTDTQYF.

J is TRBJ2-7 and V is TRBV5-1; weak D call: TRBD1 (6 bases). This CDR3 region has 17 residues. Germline V gene sequence: CDR1 SGHRS, CDR2 YFSETQ. Trimming took off 0 bases at V and 5 bases at J, with 21 bases between the two ends. This CDR3 is CASSLVRPGTTNNEQYF. Here the CDR3 DNA reads TGCGCCAGCAGCTTGGTCAGACCCGGGACAACGAACAACGAGCAGTACTTC. Complete variable domain (other parts from reference TRBV5-1 and TRBJ2-7): KAGVTQTPRYLIKTRGQQVTLSCSPISGHRSVSWYQQTPGQGLQFLFEYFSETQRNKGNFPGRFSGRQFSNSRSEMNVSTLELGDSALYLCASSLVRPGTTNNEQYFGPGTRLTVT.

The chain carries TRBV4-1 and TRBJ1-1; D is possibly TRBD1 (6 bases). The V end was cut by 1 base, the J end by 2 bases, with 11 bases between. In germline, CDR1 is MGHRA, CDR2 YSYEKL. The CDR3 extends over 15 amino acids. CDR3 protein: CASSQGRRGNTEAFF. In DNA form, the CDR3 reads TGCGCCAGCAGCCAAGGGCGCAGGGGTAACACTGAAGCTTTCTTT.

This clone was picked up one time. The chain combines TRBV6-1 with TRBJ1-5; a possible D gene is TRBD1 (6 bases). The V end was cut by 7 bases, the J end by 1 base, with 14 bases between. Germline-derived CDR1 and CDR2 are MNHNS and SASEGT. The CDR3 loop spans 15 amino acids. The DNA of the CDR3 is TGTGCCAGCACCCGCGGGGGGCCCAGCAATCAGCCCCAGCATTTT. It specifies CASTRGGPSNQPQHF.

This sequence joins TRBV19 and TRBJ2-2; D perhaps matches TRBD1 (5 bases). V lost 4 bases and J lost 0, with 15 bases in between. Per germline, CDR1 LNHDA and CDR2 SQIVND (reference sequence). The length of the CDR3 is 17 residues. CDR3 DNA sequence: TGTGCCAGTAGTAGGACATTTGCTGTCGCGAACACCGGGGAGCTGTTTTTT. The encoded protein is CASSRTFAVANTGELFF.

This chain joins TRBV18 and TRBJ2-5; TRBD2 agrees at 7 bases. Germline V gives CDR1 KGHSH, CDR2 LQKENI. This CDR3 is built from 14 residues. The V segment lost 6 bases and the J segment 5 bases; nucleotides outside the gene matches: 9. This CDR3 is CASSQSELAETQYF. The DNA for the CDR3 is TGTGCCAGCTCCCAGTCAGAACTAGCGGAGACCCAGTACTTC.

The rearrangement uses TRBV11-2 and TRBJ1-1; the match to TRBD1 covers 7 bases. This CDR3 region has 14 residues. Trimming cost V 2 bases and J 12 bases; bases outside gene matches: 12. Germline assignment: CDR1 SGHAT and CDR2 FQNNGV. CDR3 loop: CASSLLPTDRVTFF. The DNA for the CDR3 is TGTGCCAGCAGCTTACTCCCTACCGACAGGGTGACTTTCTTT.

CDR3 coding DNA: TGCGCCAGCAGGGCCGCCGGGACAGCGAACACCGGGGAGCTGTTTTTT. Translation: CASRAAGTANTGELFF. The chain couples TRBV10-2 to TRBJ2-2, with 7 bases lining up with TRBD1. Trimming removed 6 bases from V and 0 bases from J; junction bases left unmatched: 7. In germline, CDR1 is WSHSY, CDR2 SAAADI. The CDR3 has 16 amino acids.

V and J are TRBV29-1 and TRBJ1-2; D unresolved. Per germline, CDR1 SQVTM and CDR2 ANQGSEA. The ends were cut back, 4 bases at V and 3 bases at J, with 9 bases in the middle. The CDR3 has 12 amino acids. This chain's CDR3 is CSVGGQDYGYTF. The CDR3 DNA follows: TGCAGCGTTGGTGGTCAGGACTATGGCTACACCTTC.

The chain carries TRBV6-5 and TRBJ1-2; 12 bases agree with TRBD1. Germline lookup yields CDR1 MNHEY and CDR2 SVGAGI. The CDR3 has 15 amino acids. Losses at the gene ends were 5 bases for V and 7 bases for J; bases not matched to a gene: 8. CDR3 sequence: CASSPSGQGAGGYTF. The CDR3 DNA is TGTGCCAGCAGTCCCTCGGGACAGGGGGCGGGTGGCTACACCTTC.

This chain joins TRBV18 and TRBJ2-7, with D possibly matching TRBD2 (5 bases). Germline V CDR1 and CDR2: KGHSH, LQKENI. The CDR3 is 15 amino acids. V lost 6 bases, J lost 3 bases, and 18 bases lay in between. The chain's CDR3 is CASSPSGEGRYEQYF. In DNA form, the CDR3 reads TGTGCCAGCTCGCCCTCCGGGGAAGGGCGCTACGAGCAGTACTTC.

This clone was seen just once. J is TRBJ1-1 and V is TRBV14; a possible D gene is TRBD1 (6 bases). V was cut by 2 bases and J by 11 bases, with 21 bases left in between. The CDR3 consists of 15 residues. Germline CDR1 SGHDN, CDR2 FVKESK. The CDR3 loop reads CASSQIDRTAPFAFF. CDR3 DNA: TGTGCCAGCAGCCAAATAGACCGGACAGCCCCATTCGCTTTCTTT.

The chain carries TRBV6-1 and TRBJ1-2, with D maybe TRBD1 (6 bases). This CDR3 region has 13 residues. The V gene lost 4 bases and the J gene lost 5 bases, with 11 bases spanning the gap. Germline V gene lookup returns CDR1 MNHNS and CDR2 SASEGT. The CDR3 loop is CASSVRRGYGYTF. CDR3 in DNA: TGTGCCAGCAGTGTTCGCAGGGGATATGGCTACACCTTC.

Here the CDR3 reads CASRLTGGQETQYF. CDR3 coding DNA: TGTGCCAGCAGATTGACAGGGGGCCAAGAGACCCAGTACTTC. The V and J genes are TRBV28 and TRBJ2-5; 9 bases line up with TRBD1. Germline CDR1 MDHEN, CDR2 SYDVKM. V lost 6 bases to trimming and J lost 1 base; unmatched junction nucleotides: 3. This CDR3 is built from 14 residues. Complete variable domain (other parts from reference TRBV28 and TRBJ2-5): DVKVTQSSRYLVKRTGEKVFLECVQDMDHENMFWYRQDPGLGLRLIYFSYDVKMKEKGDIPEGYSVSREKKERFSLILESASTNQTSMYLCASRLTGGQETQYFGPGTRLLVL.

The rearrangement uses TRBV6-1 and TRBJ1-2, with no clear D. The CDR3 covers 14 residues. The germline V and J ends were trimmed by 2 bases and 8 bases, with 15 bases remaining between them. The germline V gene has CDR1 MNHNS and CDR2 SASEGT. The CDR3 here is CASSEKRSQVGYTF. DNA for the CDR3: TGTGCCAGCAGTGAAAAAAGATCGCAGGTCGGCTACACCTTC.

This clone was detected only a few times. The chain recombines TRBV10-3 with TRBJ1-2, with D possibly matching TRBD1 (5 bases). CDR3 length equals 13 residues. With 4 bases removed from V and 1 base from J, the gap between germline ends came to 7 bases. Germline assignment: CDR1 ENHRY and CDR2 SYGVKD. The CDR3 DNA reads TGTGCCATCAGTGGGGGCAATAACTATGGCTACACCTTC. Amino acid sequence: CAISGGNNYGYTF.

This clone was seen more than once but under ten times. The chain couples TRBV5-1 to TRBJ1-2; weak D call: TRBD1 (6 bases). V was clipped by 0 bases and J by 4 bases, with 10 bases between them. The length of the CDR3 is 14 residues. Germline V gene sequence: CDR1 SGHRS, CDR2 YFSETQ. The CDR3 region has the DNA TGCGCCAGCAGCTTGGAGGGGGTAACCTATGGCTACACCTTC. This gives the protein CASSLEGVTYGYTF.

This chain uses TRBV5-1 with TRBJ2-7, with D unclear. V was trimmed by 0 bases and J by 2 bases, leaving 9 bases between them. The germline CDR1 and CDR2 sequences are SGHRS and YFSETQ. The CDR3 loop spans 14 amino acids. In nucleotides, the CDR3 is TGCGCCAGCAGCTTGGGGTGGGCCACCTACGAGCAGTACTTC. The encoded protein is CASSLGWATYEQYF.

Only one count was recorded for this clone. This rearrangement joins TRBV10-3 to TRBJ1-1; TRBD1 aligns across 10 bases. The CDR3 is 12 residues long. The V gene's germline CDR1 is ENHRY and CDR2 SYGVKD. V shed 6 bases, J shed 10 bases, and the junction held 5 bases outside the gene matches. The CDR3: CAISGTGDTAFF. CDR3 nucleotide sequence: TGTGCCATCAGCGGGACAGGGGATACAGCTTTCTTT.

The chain links TRBV27 to TRBJ1-1; D might be TRBD1 (6 bases). The V end was cut by 7 bases, the J end by 8 bases, with 11 bases between. Germline-derived CDR1 and CDR2 are MNHEY and SMNVEV (reference sequence). CDR3 length: 11 residues. This CDR3 reads CASTQGTEAFF. CDR3 bases: TGTGCCAGCACCCAAGGGACAGAAGCTTTCTTT.

V usage is TRBV2 and J usage is TRBJ2-7; the match to TRBD2 covers 11 bases. From germline, CDR1 is SNHLY and CDR2 FYNNEI. Trimming removed 7 bases from V and 3 bases from J; junction bases left unmatched: 5. The length of the CDR3 is 14 residues. CDR3 amino acids: CASTRTSGFYEQYF. CDR3 bases: TGTGCCAGCACCCGGACTAGCGGGTTCTACGAGCAGTACTTC.

DNA of the CDR3: TGTGCCAGCTCACCACCTCTCCTCTCCTACGAGCAGTACTTC. Translation: CASSPPLLSYEQYF. The chain has TRBV18 and TRBJ2-7; D call uncertain. Trimming removed 0 bases from V and 0 bases from J, with 6 bases in between. The CDR3 is 14 amino acids. CDR1 and CDR2 from the germline V gene are KGHSH and LQKENI.

The chain recombines TRBV11-2 with TRBJ2-1; D is ambiguous. The V gene lost 2 bases and the J gene lost 6 bases, with 11 bases spanning the gap. Germline assignment: CDR1 SGHAT and CDR2 FQNNGV. The CDR3 has 14 amino acids. The CDR3 DNA is TGTGCCAGCAGCTTAATGGCACAGTTCAATGAGCAGTTCTTC. Amino acid sequence: CASSLMAQFNEQFF.

The V call is TRBV6-1, the J call TRBJ2-1; 9 bases line up with TRBD2. Per the germline V gene, CDR1 is MNHNS and CDR2 is SASEGT. J was trimmed by 3 bases and V by 1 base; bases with no gene match: 4. The CDR3 is 16 residues long. Here the CDR3 reads CASSEGSGRGYNEQFF. In DNA, the CDR3 is TGTGCCAGCAGTGAAGGTAGCGGGAGAGGCTACAATGAGCAGTTCTTC.

The rearrangement links TRBV2 to TRBJ1-1; 9 bases align to TRBD1. Germline V lookup: CDR1 SNHLY, CDR2 FYNNEI. Unmatched junction bases numbered 6, after V lost 8 bases and J lost 11 bases. This CDR3 is built from 11 residues. CDR3 bases: TGTGCCAGCCATAAGACAGGGGGGGCTTTCTTT. Protein: CASHKTGGAFF.

The V and J genes are TRBV28 and TRBJ2-1, with TRBD2 matching 10 bases. CDR1 is MDHEN, CDR2 SYDVKM, per germline. The CDR3 has 12 residues. The trim removed 3 bases at V and 16 bases at J, leaving 6 bases unmatched. CDR3 DNA sequence: TGTGCCAGCAGTTTCAGCGGGAGGGTGGGTTTCTTC. This encodes CASSFSGRVGFF.

The chain has TRBV6-5 and TRBJ2-7; the match to TRBD1 covers 9 bases. The CDR3 has 15 residues. CDR1 and CDR2 (germline): MNHEY, SVGAGI. The trim removed 5 bases at V and 5 bases at J, leaving 10 bases unmatched. The DNA of the CDR3 is TGTGCCAGCAGTACCCCGGGACAGGGATTGGACGAGCAGTACTTC. Its translation: CASSTPGQGLDEQYF.

The CDR3 DNA reads TGTGCCAGCAAAAACCGCGGGAGCTCCTACAATGAGCAGTTCTTC. Translation gives CASKNRGSSYNEQFF. V is TRBV2 and J is TRBJ2-1, with 7 bases aligning to TRBD2. The germline V gene has CDR1 SNHLY and CDR2 FYNNEI. Losses at the gene ends were 7 bases for V and 0 bases for J; bases not matched to a gene: 6. CDR3 length equals 15 residues.

V usage is TRBV5-1 and J usage is TRBJ2-1; 9 nucleotides align to TRBD2. This CDR3 has 14 residues. Germline V gives CDR1 SGHRS, CDR2 YFSETQ. Trimming removed 4 bases from V and 7 bases from J; junction bases left unmatched: 6. CDR3 protein: CASSVGTSSNEQFF. In DNA form, the CDR3 reads TGCGCCAGCAGCGTGGGGACTAGCTCAAATGAGCAGTTCTTC.